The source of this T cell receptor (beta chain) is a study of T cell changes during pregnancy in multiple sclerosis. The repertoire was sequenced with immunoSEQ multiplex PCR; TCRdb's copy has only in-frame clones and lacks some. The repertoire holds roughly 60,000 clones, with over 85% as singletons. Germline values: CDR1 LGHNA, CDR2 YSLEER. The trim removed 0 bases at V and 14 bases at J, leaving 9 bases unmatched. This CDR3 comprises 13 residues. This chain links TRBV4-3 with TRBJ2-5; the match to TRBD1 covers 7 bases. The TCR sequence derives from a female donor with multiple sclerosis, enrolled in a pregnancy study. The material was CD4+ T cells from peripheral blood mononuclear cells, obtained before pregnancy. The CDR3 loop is CASSQDLGTEVYF. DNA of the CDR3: TGCGCCAGCAGCCAAGATTTAGGGACAGAGGTTTACTTC.